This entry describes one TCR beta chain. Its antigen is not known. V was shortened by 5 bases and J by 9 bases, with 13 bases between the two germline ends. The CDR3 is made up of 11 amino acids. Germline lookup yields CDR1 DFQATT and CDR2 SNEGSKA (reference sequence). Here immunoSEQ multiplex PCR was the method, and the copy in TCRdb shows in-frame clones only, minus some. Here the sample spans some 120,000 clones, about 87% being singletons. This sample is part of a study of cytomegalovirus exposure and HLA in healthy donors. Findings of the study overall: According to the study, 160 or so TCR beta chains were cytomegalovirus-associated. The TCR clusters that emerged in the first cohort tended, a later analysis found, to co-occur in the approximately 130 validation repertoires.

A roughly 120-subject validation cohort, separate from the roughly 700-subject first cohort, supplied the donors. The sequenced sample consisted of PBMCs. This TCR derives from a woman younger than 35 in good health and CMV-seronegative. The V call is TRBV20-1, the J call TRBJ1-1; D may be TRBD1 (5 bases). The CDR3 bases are TGCAGTGCTGGCAGAAGGGGAAAAGCTTTCTTT. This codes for CSAGRRGKAFF.